This passage covers 20 T cell receptor beta chains from one sample sequenced in a study of control samples from healthy donors and cancer patients (dated by TCRdb to the early 2020s). The library was obtained by the immunoSEQ multiplex PCR assay. Entries here come from immuneACCESS through TCRdb and include only in-frame sequences with V and J called. Some clones fail to appear in such tables; in the studies checked, an unresolved V gene covers under half of the shortfall, and the cause of the remainder is unknown. Across this sample there are some 51,000 clones, with 88% seen only once. Jointly, the top ten make up 3.8% of the sample. Sequencing was done on a sample of blood. These receptors all come from a man aged 45-65 years in good health.

This chain links TRBV7-9 with TRBJ2-5, with no clear D. V lost 3 bases and J lost 2, with 10 bases in between. Germline V gene lookup returns CDR1 SEHNR and CDR2 FQNEAQ (reference sequence). The CDR3 runs 14 residues. CDR3 coding DNA: TGTGCCAGCAGCTTGAGGTCTCATCAAGAGACCCAGTACTTC. Amino acids: CASSLRSHQETQYF.

The chain combines TRBV30 with TRBJ1-1, with D unresolved. This CDR3 has 14 residues. The germline V and J ends were trimmed by 3 bases and 0 bases, with 11 bases remaining between them. Germline CDR1 and CDR2: GTSNPN and SVGIG (reference sequence). The CDR3 DNA reads as TGTGCCTGGAGGGTAATAAGTTTGAACACTGAAGCTTTCTTT. Protein sequence: CAWRVISLNTEAFF.

The chain links TRBV10-2 to TRBJ1-4, with 12 bases matching TRBD1. There are 16 residues in the CDR3. The J segment lost 7 bases and the V segment lost 7 bases, leaving 10 bases of the junction unmatched. Per the germline V gene, CDR1 is WSHSY and CDR2 is SAAADI. CDR3 sequence (DNA): TGCGCCAGCACACCGGGACAGGGGGCGCGGAGTGAAAAACTGTTTTTT. It is translated as CASTPGQGARSEKLFF.

This chain joins TRBV7-8 and TRBJ1-3, with 8 bases fitting TRBD1. The V gene's germline CDR1 is SGHVS and CDR2 FQNEAQ. After removal of 4 bases from V and 2 bases from J, the junction contained 4 bases not matched to a gene. The length of the CDR3 is 15 residues. The CDR3 DNA reads TGTGCCAGCAGCTCTGACAGGGGTCCTGGAAACACCATATATTTT. Translated: CASSSDRGPGNTIYF.

The V and J genes are TRBV4-1 and TRBJ1-3, with a tentative D call TRBD1 (5 bases). The V gene's germline CDR1 is MGHRA and CDR2 YSYEKL. Trimming took off 0 bases at V and 7 bases at J, with 16 bases between the two ends. CDR3 length: 16 amino acids. The CDR3 loop reads CASSQDRPQGANTIYF. CDR3 nucleotide sequence: TGCGCCAGCAGCCAAGATCGACCGCAGGGTGCCAACACCATATATTTT.

V is TRBV2 and J is TRBJ2-1; D uncertain. This CDR3 contains 16 residues. From germline, CDR1 is SNHLY and CDR2 FYNNEI. V shed 2 bases and J shed 4 bases, with 15 bases lying between them. The DNA of the CDR3 is TGTGCCAGCAGTGAATCCATGGCGTCACCGTACAATGAGCAGTTCTTC. It encodes CASSESMASPYNEQFF. The full variable domain, rest sourced from reference TRBV2 and TRBJ2-1, is EPEVTQTPSHQVTQMGQEVILRCVPISNHLYFYWYRQILGQKVEFLVSFYNNEISEKSEIFDDQFSVERPDGSNFTLKIRSTKLEDSAMYFCASSESMASPYNEQFFGPGTRLTVL.

This clone was seen more than once but under ten times. V gene TRBV6-5 combines with J gene TRBJ1-1; TRBD1 aligns across 7 bases. This CDR3 is 12 amino acids long. Germline CDR1 reads MNHEY; CDR2 reads SVGAGI. V dropped 7 bases and J dropped 4; count of bases not matched to a gene: 3. For the CDR3, the DNA is TGTGCCAGCACCCACAGGGGCACTGAAGCTTTCTTT. Translated: CASTHRGTEAFF.

The J gene is TRBJ1-5, the V gene TRBV21-1; the table's D gene call, TRBD1, was not cross checked with the DNA. TRBV21-1 is designated a pseudogene. This CDR3 contains 18 residues. CDR3 sequence reads: CASSKGDRGQICNQPQHF. The CDR3 DNA reads as TGTGCCAGCAGCAAAGGCGACAGGGGGCAGATATGCAATCAGCCCCAGCATTTT.

The chain links TRBV5-1 to TRBJ1-1; no definite D call. The CDR3 length is 15 residues. Germline lookup yields CDR1 SGHRS and CDR2 YFSETQ. V lost 1 base and J lost 5, with 15 bases in between. This chain's CDR3 is CASSLLDQSGTEAFF. The DNA for the CDR3 is TGCGCCAGCAGCTTGTTGGACCAGTCGGGAACTGAAGCTTTCTTT. The full variable domain, rest sourced from reference TRBV5-1 and TRBJ1-1, is KAGVTQTPRYLIKTRGQQVTLSCSPISGHRSVSWYQQTPGQGLQFLFEYFSETQRNKGNFPGRFSGRQFSNSRSEMNVSTLELGDSALYLCASSLLDQSGTEAFFGQGTRLTVV.

CDR3 DNA: TGTGCCAGCAGCTGGACGGGGGCGGATGGCTACACCTTC. Translating gives CASSWTGADGYTF. The chain couples TRBV5-5 to TRBJ1-2; a possible D gene is TRBD1 (6 bases). V lost 3 bases and J lost 6, with 12 bases in between. In germline, CDR1 is SGHKS, CDR2 YYEKEE (reference sequence). The length of the CDR3 is 13 residues.

J is TRBJ2-3 and V is TRBV28; no clear D gene. The CDR3 is 12 residues long. Germline values: CDR1 MDHEN, CDR2 SYDVKM. With 8 bases removed from V and 7 bases from J, the gap between germline ends came to 13 bases. In nucleotides, the CDR3 is TGTGCCAGCGCCCCTACAGAATATACGCAGTATTTT. This codes for CASAPTEYTQYF.

This rearrangement joins TRBV21-1 to TRBJ2-2. TRBV21-1 is described as a pseudogene. The CDR3 is 16 amino acids. The CDR3 nucleotides are TGTGCCAGCAGCAAGGGGGAGGGACAGTCCACCGGGGAGCTGTTTTTT. Amino acid sequence: CASSKGEGQSTGELFF.

This clone was seen just once. This chain connects TRBV2 to TRBJ1-2; 8 bases fit TRBD1. J gave up 8 bases and V 8 bases, and 13 bases lay outside the gene matches. CDR1 and CDR2 from the germline V gene are SNHLY and FYNNEI. CDR3 length: 14 residues. CDR3 in DNA: TGTGCCAGCCCGACAGGGGCCGCCAACTGGGGCTACACCTTC. This encodes CASPTGAANWGYTF.

The chain recombines TRBV12-3 or TRBV12-4 with TRBJ2-1; tentative D call: TRBD1 (6 bases). This CDR3 comprises 12 residues. Trimming left V 4 bases short and J 8 bases short, with 9 bases between. This chain's CDR3 is CASSYRADEQFF. The CDR3 nucleotides read TGTGCCAGCAGTTACAGGGCCGATGAGCAGTTCTTC.

The gene calls are TRBV30 and TRBJ2-5; D not resolved. In germline, CDR1 is GTSNPN, CDR2 SVGIG (reference sequence). The CDR3 loop spans 12 amino acids. V lost 5 bases and J lost 7, with 14 bases in between. CDR3 sequence reads: CAWDDPRGTQYF. DNA for the CDR3: TGTGCCTGGGACGACCCGAGAGGGACCCAGTACTTC.

The chain links TRBV10-3 to TRBJ1-2; TRBD1 might be the D (5 bases). CDR1 is ENHRY, CDR2 SYGVKD, per germline. Trimming stripped 5 bases from V and 2 bases from J, with 12 bases between. This CDR3 is 14 amino acids long. This CDR3 is CAISPGTGNYGYTF. The CDR3 DNA follows: TGTGCCATCAGTCCCGGGACGGGGAACTATGGCTACACCTTC.

This clone was observed a handful of times. This chain joins TRBV3-1 (or the pseudogene TRBV3-2) and TRBJ2-5, with D maybe TRBD1 (5 bases). CDR1 and CDR2 from the germline V gene are LGHDT and YNNKEL (reference sequence). CDR3 length: 16 residues. The V end lost 3 bases, the J end lost 1 base, and 15 bases lay between the germline ends. The CDR3 sequence is CASSQGLGASQETQYF. CDR3 nucleotides: TGTGCCAGCAGCCAGGGCCTTGGGGCATCCCAAGAGACCCAGTACTTC.

This chain connects TRBV19 to TRBJ2-5, with 7 bases matching TRBD1. CDR3 length equals 16 residues. The V segment lost 5 bases and the J segment 2 bases; nucleotides outside the gene matches: 11. Germline values: CDR1 LNHDA, CDR2 SQIVND (reference sequence). The CDR3 region is CASSPIAGTAQETQYF. The DNA for the CDR3 is TGTGCCAGTAGTCCGATAGCCGGGACAGCTCAAGAGACCCAGTACTTC. The full variable domain, its missing parts supplied by reference TRBV19 and TRBJ2-5, is DGGITQSPKYLFRKEGQNVTLSCEQNLNHDAMYWYRQDPGQGLRLIYYSQIVNDFQKGDIAEGYSVSREKKESFPLTVTSAQKNPTAFYLCASSPIAGTAQETQYFGPGTRLLVL.

This clone was recorded a few times. V usage is TRBV28 and J usage is TRBJ2-6; D possibly corresponds to TRBD1 (6 bases). V dropped 5 bases and J dropped 1 base, with 15 bases sitting between them. There are 17 residues in the CDR3. CDR1 and CDR2 (germline): MDHEN, SYDVKM. In nucleotides, the CDR3 is TGTGCCAGCAGTAGGGGGTCCCACGATTCTGGGGCCAACGTCCTGACTTTC. Encoded protein: CASSRGSHDSGANVLTF.

With respect to this clone: Distinct nucleotide sequences in the sample also encode this CDR3. This rearrangement joins TRBV10-3 to TRBJ2-2, with TRBD2 matching over 8 bases. Germline loops: CDR1 ENHRY, CDR2 SYGVKD. The CDR3 consists of 15 residues. J gave up 0 bases and V 8 bases, and 5 bases lay outside the gene matches. In DNA form, the CDR3 reads TGTGCCATCCGGGGGGGGACCACGAACACCGGGGAGCTGTTTTTT. It specifies CAIRGGTTNTGELFF.